This paragraph covers one T cell receptor (beta chain) sequence. The specificity of this receptor is unknown. No much larger clone is present one base from it, and per-base qualities are unavailable. The library was produced with 5' RACE. The sample was run on an Illumina HiSeq 2500. A second PCR of 7 to 11 cycles was performed with a sample-barcoded 5' primer and a J-beta primer mix. A template-switch 5' adaptor carrying 12 random nucleotides introduced a unique molecular identifier onto each TCR beta cDNA molecule. At least 3 million CDR3-containing paired-end reads were obtained from each sample. First-strand cDNA was synthesized from all RNA with the Mint cDNA synthesis kit, primed by a TRBC-specific oligonucleotide. Following uracil-DNA glycosylase treatment, a first 18-cycle PCR with universal primers M1SS and BC2_uni_R was performed on all cDNA. On the study's bioinformatics: For normalization, 1 million high-quality reads were randomly selected from each sample, with every read carrying a distinct molecular identifier. Reads with shared molecular identifiers were discarded instead of being binned into consensus sequences. CDR3 identification, clonotype clustering and error correction used MiTCR with a Q25 quality threshold and the strictest error-elimination algorithm. Lower-bound total TCR beta diversity was estimated with a nonparametric unseen species model using Euler transformation. Clones were called with MiXCR by TCRdb after fastp trimmed the public reads at Q25, and only in-frame beta chains were retained. Entries that share a CDR3 protein sequence are merged under the most common genes and DNA. These V and J calls rely on TCRdb rather than the paper's analysis. The sample table lists over 1,200,000 distinct CDR3 sequences, roughly 64% of them with a count of one. Jointly, the top ten make up over 5% of the sample.

The data belong to a study of blood T cells in healthy people across ages (dated by TCRdb to about 2015). About the study as a whole: In model experiments, roughly one uniquely barcoded TCR beta cDNA molecule per two T cells was captured by template switching. Age-related changes in TCR beta repertoire diversity were measured in the study by deep sequencing normalized with unique cDNA molecular identifiers. The donors were split into four age groups: young (average 16 years), middle-aged (around 40), aged (about 56) and long-lived (about 74). To avoid experimental bias, donors of different ages were spread randomly across the sequencing lanes. Two additional independent replicas of 1 million unique cDNA reads from the same blood draw were analyzed for two donors (one aged 18 to 30 and one aged 80 or older). The full study reports these points: Estimates of total diversity based on one million sequenced T cells were regarded as lower bounds and as underestimates. The long-lived group showed more naive CD4+ T cells, fewer expanded clones and increased TCR diversity than the aged group, suggesting age selection. The CMV infection status of donors was not known, potentially confounding age-related changes in expanded clonotypes. The percentage of naive T cells measured by flow cytometry correlated strongly with observed TCR beta diversity. As age increased, observed TCR beta diversity per million T cells dropped in a roughly linear way, and a significant reduction was already evident by age around 41. Since profiling was done on bulk unsorted PBMCs, naive and antigen-experienced compartments could not be conclusively compared.

Donors were 30 to 45 systemically healthy Caucasian individuals from Russia aged roughly 6 to 95 years. Around 9.9 milliliters of peripheral blood were collected from each donor into EDTA-treated Vacutainer tubes. Ficoll-Paque density-gradient centrifugation was used to isolate PBMCs, with at least 6 million obtained per sample. Trizol reagent was used to extract total RNA from PBMCs, with at least 6 micrograms per sample. The percentages of naive CD45RAhigh/CD27high T cells were determined by flow cytometry on a PBMC aliquot from every donor. A distance of 9 bases separates the germline ends of V and J, which lose 0 bases and 5 bases respectively. CDR1 and CDR2, looked up from the germline V gene (reference sequence), are DFQATT and SNEGSKA. The CDR3 contains 13 residues, cysteine and phenylalanine counted. Only CDR3 DNA remains: 39 bases, in frame from the first base.

The chain is encoded by TRBV20-1 joined to TRBJ2-3; the D gene is possibly TRBD2, with 6 bases matching. Sequenced material: blood. This TCR was recovered from a young man in good health. The CDR3 here reads CSARDGRGDTQYF. The DNA is TGCAGTGCTAGAGATGGGCGGGGAGATACGCAGTATTTT.